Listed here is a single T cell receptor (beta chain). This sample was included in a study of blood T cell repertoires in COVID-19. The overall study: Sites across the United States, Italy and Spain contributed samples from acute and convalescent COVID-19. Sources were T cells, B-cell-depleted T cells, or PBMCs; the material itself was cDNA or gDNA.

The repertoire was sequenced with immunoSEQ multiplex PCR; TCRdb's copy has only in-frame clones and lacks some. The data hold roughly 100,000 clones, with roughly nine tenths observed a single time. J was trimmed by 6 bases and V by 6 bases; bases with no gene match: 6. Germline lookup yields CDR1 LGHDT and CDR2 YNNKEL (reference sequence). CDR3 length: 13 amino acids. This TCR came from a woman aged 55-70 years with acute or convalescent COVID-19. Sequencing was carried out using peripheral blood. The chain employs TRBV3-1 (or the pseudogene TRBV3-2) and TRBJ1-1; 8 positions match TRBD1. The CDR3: CASRLQGGSEAFF. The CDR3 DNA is TGTGCCAGCAGATTACAGGGGGGCTCTGAAGCTTTCTTT.